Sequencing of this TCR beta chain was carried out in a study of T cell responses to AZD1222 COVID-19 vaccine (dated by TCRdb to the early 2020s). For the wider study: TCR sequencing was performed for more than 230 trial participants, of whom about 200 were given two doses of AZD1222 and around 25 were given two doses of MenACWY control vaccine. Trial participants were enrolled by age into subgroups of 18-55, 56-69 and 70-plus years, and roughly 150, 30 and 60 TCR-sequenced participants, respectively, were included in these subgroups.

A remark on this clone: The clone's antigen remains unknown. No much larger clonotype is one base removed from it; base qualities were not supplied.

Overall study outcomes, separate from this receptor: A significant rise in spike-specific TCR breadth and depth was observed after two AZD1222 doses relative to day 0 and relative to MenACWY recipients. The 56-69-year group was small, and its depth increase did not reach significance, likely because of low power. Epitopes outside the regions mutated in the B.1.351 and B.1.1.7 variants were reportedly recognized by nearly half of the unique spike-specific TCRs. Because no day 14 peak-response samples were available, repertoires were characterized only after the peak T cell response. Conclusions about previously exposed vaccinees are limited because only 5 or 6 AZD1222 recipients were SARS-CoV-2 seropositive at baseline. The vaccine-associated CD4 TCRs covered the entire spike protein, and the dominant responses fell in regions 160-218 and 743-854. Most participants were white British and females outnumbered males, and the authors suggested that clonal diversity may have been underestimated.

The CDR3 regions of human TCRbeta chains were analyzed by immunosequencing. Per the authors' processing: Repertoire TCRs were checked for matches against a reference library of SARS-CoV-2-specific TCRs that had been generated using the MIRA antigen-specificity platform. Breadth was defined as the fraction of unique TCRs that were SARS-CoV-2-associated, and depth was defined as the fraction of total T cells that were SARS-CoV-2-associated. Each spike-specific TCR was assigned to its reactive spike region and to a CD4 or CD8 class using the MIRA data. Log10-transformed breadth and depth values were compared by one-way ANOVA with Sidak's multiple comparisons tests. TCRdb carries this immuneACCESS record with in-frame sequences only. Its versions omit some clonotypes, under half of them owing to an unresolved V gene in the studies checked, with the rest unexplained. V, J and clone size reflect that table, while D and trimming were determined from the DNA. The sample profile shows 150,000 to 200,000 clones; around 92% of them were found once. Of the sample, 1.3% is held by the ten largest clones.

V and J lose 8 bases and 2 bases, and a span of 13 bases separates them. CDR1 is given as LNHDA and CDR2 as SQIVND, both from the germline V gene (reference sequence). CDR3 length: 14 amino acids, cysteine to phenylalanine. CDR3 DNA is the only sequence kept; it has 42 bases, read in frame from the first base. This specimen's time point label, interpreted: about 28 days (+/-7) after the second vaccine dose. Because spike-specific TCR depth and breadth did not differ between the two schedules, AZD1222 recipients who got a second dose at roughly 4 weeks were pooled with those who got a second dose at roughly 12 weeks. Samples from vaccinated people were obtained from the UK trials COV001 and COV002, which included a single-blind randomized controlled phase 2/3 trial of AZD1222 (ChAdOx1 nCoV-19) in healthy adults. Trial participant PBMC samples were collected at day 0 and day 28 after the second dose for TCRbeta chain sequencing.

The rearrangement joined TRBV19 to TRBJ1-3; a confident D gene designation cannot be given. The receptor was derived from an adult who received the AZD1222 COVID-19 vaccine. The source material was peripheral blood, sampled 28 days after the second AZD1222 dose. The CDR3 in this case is CASYAGSAGNTIYF. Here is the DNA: TGTGCCAGTTATGCGGGGTCGGCTGGAAACACCATATATTTT.